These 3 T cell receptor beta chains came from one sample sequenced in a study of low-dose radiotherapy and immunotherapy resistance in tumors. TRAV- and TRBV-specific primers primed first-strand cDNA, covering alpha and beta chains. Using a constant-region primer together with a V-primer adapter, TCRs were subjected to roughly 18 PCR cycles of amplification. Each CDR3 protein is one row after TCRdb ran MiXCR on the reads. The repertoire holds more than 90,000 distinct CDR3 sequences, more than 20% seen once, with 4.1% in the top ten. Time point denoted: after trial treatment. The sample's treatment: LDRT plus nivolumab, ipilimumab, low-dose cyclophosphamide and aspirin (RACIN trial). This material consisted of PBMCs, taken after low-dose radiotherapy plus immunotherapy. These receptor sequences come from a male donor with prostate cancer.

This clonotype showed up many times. As DNA, the CDR3 is TGTGCCAGCACCCCGGGGGGCCCACAAGAGACCCAGTACTTC. It yields the protein CASTPGGPQETQYF. This sequence joins TRBV6-5 and TRBJ2-5, with a tentative D call TRBD2 (7 bases). Per the germline V gene, CDR1 is MNHEY and CDR2 is SVGAGI. The CDR3 spans 14 residues. Trimming took 7 bases from V and 2 from J, leaving 14 bases between them.

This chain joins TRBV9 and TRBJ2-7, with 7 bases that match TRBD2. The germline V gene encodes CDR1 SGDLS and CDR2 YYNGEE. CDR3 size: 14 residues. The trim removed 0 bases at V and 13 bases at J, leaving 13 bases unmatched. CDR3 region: CASSVGGLSGPEYF. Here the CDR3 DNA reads TGTGCCAGCAGCGTAGGGGGACTAAGCGGCCCCGAATACTTC.

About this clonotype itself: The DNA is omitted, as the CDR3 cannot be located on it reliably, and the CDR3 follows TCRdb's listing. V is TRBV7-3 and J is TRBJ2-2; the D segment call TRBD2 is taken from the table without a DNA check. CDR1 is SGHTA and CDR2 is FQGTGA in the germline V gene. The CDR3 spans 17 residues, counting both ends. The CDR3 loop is CASSLNAASQIGELFFF.